Included here is one TCR beta chain sequence, with context. The CDR3 is made up of 13 amino acids. Germline V lookup: CDR1 MGHRA, CDR2 YSYEKL. With 3 bases removed from V and 7 bases from J, the gap between germline ends came to 9 bases. This record belongs to a study of blood T cell repertoires in COVID-19. About the study: Sites across the United States, Italy and Spain contributed samples from acute and convalescent COVID-19. Sources were T cells, B-cell-depleted T cells, or PBMCs; the material itself was cDNA or gDNA.

Authors' analysis steps: Reference gene primers were amplified, and this amplification served to estimate nucleated cell counts. Method: immunoSEQ multiplex PCR; TCRdb's copy keeps in-frame clones and lacks some. The D gene and trimming were derived from the DNA, and the V and J assignments and clone size from that table. This repertoire shows approximately 250,000 clones, roughly 86% found once; its top ten account for 1.5% to 2%. The chain couples TRBV4-1 to TRBJ1-4; D not resolved. This TCR was sampled from a woman aged 60-75 years who had recovered from COVID-19. The sample consisted of peripheral blood. The DNA of the CDR3 is TGCGCCAGCAGCCACCCCGGAGGTGAAAAACTGTTTTTT. Protein sequence: CASSHPGGEKLFF.